This TCR beta chain derives from a study of T-cell reconstitution after alpha-beta-depleted transplantation in children. A TCRbeta library incorporating unique molecular identifiers was prepared. TCRdb passed the PCR reads through MiXCR, listing each CDR3 protein once. This table holds 28,000 or so distinct CDR3 sequences, over 15% found once. Germline V gene lookup returns CDR1 DFQATT and CDR2 SNEGSKA (reference sequence). This CDR3 comprises 18 residues. Germline trimming cut 0 bases from V and 2 bases from J; bases unmatched to any gene: 11. The sample holds a few counts of this clonotype. The TCR sequence derives from a male patient aged 2-10 years who had a stem cell transplant for acute lymphoblastic leukemia, so the T cells may come from the graft donor. The source was PBMCs, mostly from graft donor cells, collected 60 days after TCRalphabeta/CD19-depleted stem cell transplant. The gene calls are TRBV20-1 and TRBJ2-1, with 9 bases that match TRBD2. This CDR3 reads CSARDGPTSGRAYNEQFF. The CDR3, as DNA: TGCAGTGCTAGAGATGGTCCGACTAGCGGTCGTGCCTACAATGAGCAGTTCTTC.